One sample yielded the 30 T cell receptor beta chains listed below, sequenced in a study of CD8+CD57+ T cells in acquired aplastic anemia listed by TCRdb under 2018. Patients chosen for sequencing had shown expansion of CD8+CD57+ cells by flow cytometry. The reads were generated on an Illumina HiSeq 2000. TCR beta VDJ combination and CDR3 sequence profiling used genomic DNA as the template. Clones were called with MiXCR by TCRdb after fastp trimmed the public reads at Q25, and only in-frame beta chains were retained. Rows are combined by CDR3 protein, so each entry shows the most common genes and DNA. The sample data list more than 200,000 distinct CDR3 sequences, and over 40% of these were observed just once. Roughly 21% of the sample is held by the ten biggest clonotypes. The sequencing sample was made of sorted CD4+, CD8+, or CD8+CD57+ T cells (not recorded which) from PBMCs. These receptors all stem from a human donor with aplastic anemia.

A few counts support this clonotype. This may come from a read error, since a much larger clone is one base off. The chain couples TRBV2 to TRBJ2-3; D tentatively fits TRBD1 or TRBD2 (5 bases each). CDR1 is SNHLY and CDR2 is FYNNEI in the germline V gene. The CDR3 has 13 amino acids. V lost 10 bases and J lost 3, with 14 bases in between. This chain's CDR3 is CATLRDLTDTQYF. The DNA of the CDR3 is TGTGCCACCCTCCGGGACCTTACAGATACGCAGTATTTT.

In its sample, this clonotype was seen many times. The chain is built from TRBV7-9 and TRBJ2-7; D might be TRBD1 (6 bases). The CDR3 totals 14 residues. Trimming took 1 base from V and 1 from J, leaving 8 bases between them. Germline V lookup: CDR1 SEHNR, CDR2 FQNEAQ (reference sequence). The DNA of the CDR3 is TGTGCCAGCAGCTTAGAGGGACAATCCTACGAGCAGTACTTC. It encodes CASSLEGQSYEQYF.

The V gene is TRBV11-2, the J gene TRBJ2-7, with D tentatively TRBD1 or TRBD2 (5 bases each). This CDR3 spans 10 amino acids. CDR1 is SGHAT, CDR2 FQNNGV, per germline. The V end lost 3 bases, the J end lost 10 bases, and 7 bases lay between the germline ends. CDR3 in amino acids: CASSLGVQYF. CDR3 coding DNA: TGTGCCAGCAGCTTGGGGGTTCAGTACTTC.

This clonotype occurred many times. The CDR3 DNA reads as TGCGCCAGCAGCCGCCGGACAGCCACAGATACGCAGTATTTT. As protein: CASSRRTATDTQYF. V and J are TRBV5-1 and TRBJ2-3, with a possible D match to TRBD1 (6 bases). The germline CDR1 and CDR2 sequences are SGHRS and YFSETQ. The CDR3 totals 14 residues. V lost 4 bases, J lost 2 bases, and 11 bases lay in between.

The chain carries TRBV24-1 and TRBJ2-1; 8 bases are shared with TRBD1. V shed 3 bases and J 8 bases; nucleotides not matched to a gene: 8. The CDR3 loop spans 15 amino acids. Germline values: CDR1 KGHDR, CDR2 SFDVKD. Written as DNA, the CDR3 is TGTGCCACCAGTGATCCGACAGGGGAGCACTATGAGCAGTTCTTC. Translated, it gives CATSDPTGEHYEQFF.

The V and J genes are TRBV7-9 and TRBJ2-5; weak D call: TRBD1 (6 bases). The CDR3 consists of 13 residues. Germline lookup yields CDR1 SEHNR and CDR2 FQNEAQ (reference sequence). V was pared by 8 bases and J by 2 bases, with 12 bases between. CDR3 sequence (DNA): TGTGCCAGCGATCCGACAGGACAAGAGACCCAGTACTTC. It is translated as CASDPTGQETQYF.

The CDR3 bases are TGTGCCACCAGCACAGAGCGAGCGGGCACTTACAATGAGCAGTTCTTC. It is translated as CATSTERAGTYNEQFF. V is TRBV15 and J is TRBJ2-1; D is possibly TRBD2 (6 bases). Germline lookup yields CDR1 LNHNV and CDR2 YYDKDF (reference sequence). The CDR3 is 16 residues long. V dropped 4 bases and J dropped 4 bases, with 17 bases sitting between them.

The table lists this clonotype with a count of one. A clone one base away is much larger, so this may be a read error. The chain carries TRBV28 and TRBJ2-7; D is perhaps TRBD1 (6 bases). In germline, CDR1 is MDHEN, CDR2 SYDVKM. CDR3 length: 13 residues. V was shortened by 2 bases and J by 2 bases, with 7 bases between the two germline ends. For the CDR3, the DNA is TGTGCCAGCAGTTTAAAGGGGGCCTACGAGCAGTACTTC. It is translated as CASSLKGAYEQYF.

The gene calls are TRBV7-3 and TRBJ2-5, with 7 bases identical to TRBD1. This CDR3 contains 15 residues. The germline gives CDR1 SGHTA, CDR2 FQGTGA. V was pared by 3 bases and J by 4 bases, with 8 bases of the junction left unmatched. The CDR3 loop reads CASSFTGAVGETQYF. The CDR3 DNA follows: TGTGCCAGCAGCTTTACAGGGGCGGTAGGAGAGACCCAGTACTTC.

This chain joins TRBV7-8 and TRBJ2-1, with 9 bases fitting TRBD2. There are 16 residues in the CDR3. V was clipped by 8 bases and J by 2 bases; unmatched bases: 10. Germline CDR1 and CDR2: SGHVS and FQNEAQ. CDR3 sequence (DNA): TGTGCCAGCCTGAGGAGCAGCGGGGGGACCTACAATGAGCAGTTCTTC. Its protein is CASLRSSGGTYNEQFF.

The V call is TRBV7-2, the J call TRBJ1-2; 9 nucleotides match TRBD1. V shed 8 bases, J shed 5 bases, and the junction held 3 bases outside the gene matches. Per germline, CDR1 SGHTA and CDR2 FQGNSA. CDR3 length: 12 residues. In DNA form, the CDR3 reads TGTGCCAGCGAACAGGGGGCATATGGCTACACCTTC. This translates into CASEQGAYGYTF.

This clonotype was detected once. CDR3 amino acids: CASSLTYSNQPQHF. The CDR3 region has the DNA TGTGCCAGCAGCTTAACCTATAGCAATCAGCCCCAGCATTTT. The chain is built from TRBV7-9 and TRBJ1-5; D gene unclear. Trimming took off 2 bases at V and 0 bases at J, with 5 bases between the two ends. There are 14 residues in the CDR3. Germline CDR1 reads SEHNR; CDR2 reads FQNEAQ (reference sequence).

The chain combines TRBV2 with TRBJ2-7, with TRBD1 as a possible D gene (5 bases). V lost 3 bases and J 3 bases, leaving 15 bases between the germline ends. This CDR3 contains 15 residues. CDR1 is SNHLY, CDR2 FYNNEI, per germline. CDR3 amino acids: CASSDRAGWYYEQYF. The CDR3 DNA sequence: TGTGCCAGCAGTGATAGGGCAGGGTGGTACTACGAGCAGTACTTC.

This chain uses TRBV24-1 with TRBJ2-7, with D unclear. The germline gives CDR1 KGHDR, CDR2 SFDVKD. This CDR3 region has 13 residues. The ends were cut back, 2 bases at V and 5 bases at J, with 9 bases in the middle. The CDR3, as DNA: TGTGCCACCAGTGATTCGGCAGGCGACGAGCAGTACTTC. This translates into CATSDSAGDEQYF.

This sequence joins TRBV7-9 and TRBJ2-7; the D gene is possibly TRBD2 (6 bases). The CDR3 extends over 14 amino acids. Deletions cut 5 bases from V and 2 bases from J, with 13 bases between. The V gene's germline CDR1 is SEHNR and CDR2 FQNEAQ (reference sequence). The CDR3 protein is CASSGGDRAYEQYF. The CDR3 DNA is TGTGCCAGCAGCGGAGGGGACCGAGCCTACGAGCAGTACTTC.

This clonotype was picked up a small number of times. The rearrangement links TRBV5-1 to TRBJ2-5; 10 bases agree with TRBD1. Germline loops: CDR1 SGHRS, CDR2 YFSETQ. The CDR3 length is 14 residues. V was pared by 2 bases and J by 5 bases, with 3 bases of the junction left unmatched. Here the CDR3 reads CASSFRQGAETQYF. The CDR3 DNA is TGCGCCAGCAGCTTCAGACAGGGGGCTGAGACCCAGTACTTC.

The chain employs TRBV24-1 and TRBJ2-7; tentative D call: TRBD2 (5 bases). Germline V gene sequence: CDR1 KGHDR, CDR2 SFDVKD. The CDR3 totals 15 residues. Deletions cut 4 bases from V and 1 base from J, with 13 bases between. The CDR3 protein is CATSDSRTLSYEQYF. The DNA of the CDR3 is TGTGCCACCAGTGACTCGCGGACTCTTTCCTACGAGCAGTACTTC.

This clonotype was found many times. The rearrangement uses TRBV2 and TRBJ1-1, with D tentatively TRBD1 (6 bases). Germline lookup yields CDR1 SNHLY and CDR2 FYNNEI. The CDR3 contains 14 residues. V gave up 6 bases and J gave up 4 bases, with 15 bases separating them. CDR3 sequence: CASREYRVGTEAFF. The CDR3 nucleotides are TGTGCCAGCAGGGAATACAGGGTTGGCACTGAAGCTTTCTTT.

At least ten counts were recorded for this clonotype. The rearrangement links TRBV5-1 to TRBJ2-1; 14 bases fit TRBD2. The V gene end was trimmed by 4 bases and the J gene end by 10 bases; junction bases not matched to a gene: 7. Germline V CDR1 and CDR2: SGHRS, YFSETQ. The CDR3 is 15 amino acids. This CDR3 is CASSPGTSGGEEQFF. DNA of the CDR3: TGCGCCAGCAGCCCCGGGACTAGCGGGGGAGAAGAGCAGTTCTTC.

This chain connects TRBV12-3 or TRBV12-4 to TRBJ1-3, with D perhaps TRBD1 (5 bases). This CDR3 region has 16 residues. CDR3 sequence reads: CVSIPGGKLSGNTIYF. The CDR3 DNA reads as TGTGTCTCCATTCCGGGGGGGAAACTCTCTGGAAACACCATATATTTT.

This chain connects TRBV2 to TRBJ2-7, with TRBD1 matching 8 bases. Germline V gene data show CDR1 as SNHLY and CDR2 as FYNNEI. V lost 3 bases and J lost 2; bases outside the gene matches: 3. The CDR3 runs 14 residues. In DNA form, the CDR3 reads TGTGCCAGCAGTGACGAGACAGGGGCCTACGAGCAGTACTTC. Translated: CASSDETGAYEQYF.

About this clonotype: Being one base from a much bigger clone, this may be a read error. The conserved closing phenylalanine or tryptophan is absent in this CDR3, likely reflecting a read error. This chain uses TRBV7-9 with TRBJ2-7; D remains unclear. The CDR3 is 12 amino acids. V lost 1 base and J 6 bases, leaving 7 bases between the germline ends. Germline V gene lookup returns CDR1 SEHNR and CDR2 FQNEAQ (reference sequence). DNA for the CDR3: TGTGCCAGCAGCTTAGTCGCGAGCGAGCAGTACTTG. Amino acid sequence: CASSLVASEQYL.

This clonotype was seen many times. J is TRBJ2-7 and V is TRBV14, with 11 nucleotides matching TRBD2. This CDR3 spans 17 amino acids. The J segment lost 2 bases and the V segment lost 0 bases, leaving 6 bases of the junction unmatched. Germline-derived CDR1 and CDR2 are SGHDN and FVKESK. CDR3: CASSQDGLAGGTYEQYF. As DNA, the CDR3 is TGTGCCAGCAGCCAAGATGGGCTAGCGGGGGGAACCTACGAGCAGTACTTC.

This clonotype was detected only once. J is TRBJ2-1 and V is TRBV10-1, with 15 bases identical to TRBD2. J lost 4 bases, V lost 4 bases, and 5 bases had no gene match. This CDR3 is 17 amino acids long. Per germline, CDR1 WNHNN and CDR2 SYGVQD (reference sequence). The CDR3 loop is CASSGGLAGGLYNEQFF. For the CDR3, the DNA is TGCGCCAGCAGTGGAGGACTAGCGGGGGGGCTATACAATGAGCAGTTCTTC.

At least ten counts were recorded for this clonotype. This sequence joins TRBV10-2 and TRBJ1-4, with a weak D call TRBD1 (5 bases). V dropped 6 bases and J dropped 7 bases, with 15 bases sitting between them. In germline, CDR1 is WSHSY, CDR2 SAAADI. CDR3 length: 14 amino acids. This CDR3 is CASREPGTGEKLFF. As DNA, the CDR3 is TGCGCCAGCAGAGAACCGGGGACGGGTGAAAAACTGTTTTTT.

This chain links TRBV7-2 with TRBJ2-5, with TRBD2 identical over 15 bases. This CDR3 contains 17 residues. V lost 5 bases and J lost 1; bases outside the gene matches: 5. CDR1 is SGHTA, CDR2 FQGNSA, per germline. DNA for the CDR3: TGTGCCAGCAGCCCAAGGGGACTAGCGGGGGGCCAAGAGACCCAGTACTTC. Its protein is CASSPRGLAGGQETQYF.

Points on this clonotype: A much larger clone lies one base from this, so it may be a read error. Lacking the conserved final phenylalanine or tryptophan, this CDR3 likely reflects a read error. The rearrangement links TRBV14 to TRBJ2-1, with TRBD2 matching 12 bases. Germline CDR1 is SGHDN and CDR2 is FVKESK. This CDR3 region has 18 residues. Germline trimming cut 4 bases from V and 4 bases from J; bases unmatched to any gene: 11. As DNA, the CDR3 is TGTGCCAGCAGCCCATTTTTCGGGCTAGCGGGGGGGTACAATGAGCAGTTCCTC. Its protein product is CASSPFFGLAGGYNEQFL.

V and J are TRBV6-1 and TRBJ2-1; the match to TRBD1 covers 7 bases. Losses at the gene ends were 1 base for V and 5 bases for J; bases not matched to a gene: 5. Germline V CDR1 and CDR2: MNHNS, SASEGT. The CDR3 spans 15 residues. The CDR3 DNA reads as TGTGCCAGCAGTGAAGGGGCAGGGGGTAACAATGAGCAGTTCTTC. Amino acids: CASSEGAGGNNEQFF.

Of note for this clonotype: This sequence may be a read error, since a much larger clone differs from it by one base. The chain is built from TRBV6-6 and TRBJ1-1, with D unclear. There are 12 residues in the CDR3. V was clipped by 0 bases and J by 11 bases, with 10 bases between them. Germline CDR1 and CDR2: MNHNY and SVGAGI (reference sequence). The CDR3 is CASSYSIGDAFF. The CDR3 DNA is TGTGCCAGCAGTTACTCGATTGGTGACGCTTTCTTT.

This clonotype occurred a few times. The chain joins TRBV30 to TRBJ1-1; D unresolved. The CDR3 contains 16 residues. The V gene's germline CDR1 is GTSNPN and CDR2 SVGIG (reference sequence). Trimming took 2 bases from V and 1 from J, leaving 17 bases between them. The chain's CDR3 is CAWSRGRIFQNTEAFF. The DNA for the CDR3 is TGTGCCTGGAGTCGAGGCAGGATCTTTCAGAACACTGAAGCTTTCTTT.